This T cell receptor beta chain was profiled in a study of response to subunit inactivated influenza vaccine. Study findings and constraints: Each seasonal influenza vaccination, the authors suggested, recruits few new T cells.

One entry per CDR3 protein results from TCRdb running MiXCR on the RT-PCR reads. The data hold 250,000 to 350,000 distinct CDR3 sequences, with approximately 21% observed a single time. Germline CDR1 and CDR2: SGHVS and FQNEAQ. The CDR3 extends over 15 amino acids. V gave up 5 bases and J gave up 0 bases, with 14 bases separating them. Concerning this clonotype: What it recognizes is unknown.

The receptor's source is a man aged 45-69 years who received an inactivated influenza vaccine. This sequence joins TRBV7-8 and TRBJ2-7, with a tentative D call TRBD1 (5 bases). The sample was PBMCs from blood, taken approximately 22 months after vaccination. CDR3 DNA: TGTGCCAGCAGCATGACAGAGGCCTTCTCCTACGAGCAGTACTTC. This translates into CASSMTEAFSYEQYF.